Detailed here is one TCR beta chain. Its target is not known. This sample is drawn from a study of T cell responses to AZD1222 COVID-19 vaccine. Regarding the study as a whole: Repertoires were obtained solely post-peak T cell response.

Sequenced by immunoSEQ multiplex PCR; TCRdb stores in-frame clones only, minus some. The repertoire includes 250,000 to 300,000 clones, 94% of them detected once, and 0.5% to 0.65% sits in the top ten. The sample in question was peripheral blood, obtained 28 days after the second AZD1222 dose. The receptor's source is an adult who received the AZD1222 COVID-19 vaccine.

CDR3 amino acids: CATSDPAGPTKQFF. The CDR3 nucleotides read TGTGCCACCAGTGACCCCGCGGGACCGACGAAGCAGTTCTTC. The rearrangement uses TRBV24-1 and TRBJ2-1; possibly TRBD2 for D (6 bases). The germline V gene has CDR1 KGHDR and CDR2 SFDVKD. CDR3 length equals 14 residues. The V and J ends lost 4 bases and 11 bases respectively, with 17 bases between them.